This section outlines one T cell receptor (beta chain) sequence together with its context. The sample originates from a study of T cells in Graves' hyperthyroidism and ophthalmopathy. RNA transcripts were the template for amplifying TCR beta CDR3 regions. The HTBI set primed first-round TCR CDR3 RT-PCR. TCRdb analysed the multiplex PCR reads with MiXCR anew, one entry per CDR3 protein. Of around 290,000 distinct CDR3 sequences in the sample, 15% to 20% were seen once. From germline, CDR1 is KGHDR and CDR2 SFDVKD. The CDR3 has 16 residues. The V end lost 1 base, the J end lost 2 bases, and 10 bases lay between the germline ends.

The TCR sequence derives from a woman aged 60-70 years with Graves' ophthalmopathy. The J gene is TRBJ2-2, the V gene TRBV24-1, with no clear D. Sequenced sample: blood. CDR3 amino acids: CATSDLWLENTGELFF. The CDR3 bases are TGTGCCACCAGTGATTTATGGCTAGAAAACACCGGGGAGCTGTTTTTT.